This T cell receptor beta chain was retrieved from a study of blood T cells in healthy people across ages. This CDR3 comprises 15 residues. V lost 6 bases and J lost 11; bases outside the gene matches: 18. Germline CDR1 reads SGHRS; CDR2 reads YFSETQ. Combining a sample-barcoded 5' primer with a J-beta primer mix, a second PCR ran for roughly 7 to 12 cycles. TCRdb independently ran MiXCR on the 5' RACE reads; one entry per CDR3 protein. The data contain about 1.5 million distinct CDR3 sequences, approximately 42% of them seen just once; the ten biggest clones take up approximately 4.1%. The chain has TRBV5-1 and TRBJ2-5; 8 nucleotides match TRBD2. The clonotype originates from a woman younger than 30 in good health. Sequenced input: blood. CDR3 region: CASNEGLESWNEQYF. The CDR3 nucleotides read TGCGCCAGCAACGAGGGACTAGAGAGTTGGAATGAGCAGTACTTC.